What follows are 9 T cell receptor beta chains derived from one specimen sequenced in a study of T-cell reconstitution after alpha-beta-depleted transplantation in children. Preparing the TCRbeta library involved the use of unique molecular identifiers. TCRdb redid the calling of the PCR reads with MiXCR, one entry per CDR3 protein. The table records 500,000 to 650,000 distinct CDR3 sequences, over 10% of them present only once. Sequenced here: PBMCs, mostly from graft donor cells, sampled 360 days after TCRalphabeta/CD19-depleted stem cell transplant. These TCRs come from a male patient between 5 and 17 years old who had a stem cell transplant for acute myeloid leukemia, so the T cells may come from the graft donor.

This clonotype has at least ten counts. Written as DNA, the CDR3 is TGTGCCAGCAGTTTAAGGGCGGCACACTACAATGAGCAGTTCTTC. This translates into CASSLRAAHYNEQFF. The gene calls are TRBV12-3 or TRBV12-4 and TRBJ2-1, with unresolved D. The V end lost 2 bases, the J end lost 3 bases, and 11 bases lay between the germline ends. The CDR3 runs to 15 residues.

This clonotype was seen repeatedly, ten times or more. V usage is TRBV28 and J usage is TRBJ2-7, with 7 bases aligning to TRBD2. The V and J ends lost 6 bases and 6 bases, in that order; junction bases with no gene match: 5. The CDR3 has 12 amino acids. CDR1 MDHEN and CDR2 SYDVKM come from the germline V gene. The CDR3 spells CASSSGVGEQYF. The CDR3 bases are TGTGCCAGCAGCAGCGGGGTGGGCGAGCAGTACTTC.

This clonotype turned up a few times. The genes are TRBV18 and TRBJ2-7; D gene unclear. Germline values: CDR1 KGHSH, CDR2 LQKENI. The V gene lost 2 bases and the J gene lost 2 bases, with 7 bases spanning the gap. The CDR3 is made up of 13 amino acids. CDR3 loop: CASSPEQTYEQYF. In DNA, the CDR3 is TGTGCCAGCTCACCAGAACAGACCTACGAGCAGTACTTC.

This clonotype appeared a few times. This sequence joins TRBV7-2 and TRBJ2-7; the match to TRBD2 covers 9 bases. This CDR3 has 15 residues. Germline-derived CDR1 and CDR2 are SGHTA and FQGNSA. V dropped 4 bases and J dropped 0; count of bases not matched to a gene: 4. The CDR3: CASSWTSDSSYEQYF. CDR3 in DNA: TGTGCCAGCAGCTGGACTAGCGACAGCTCCTACGAGCAGTACTTC.

This clonotype turned up a few times. The gene calls are TRBV7-3 and TRBJ1-2; TRBD1 aligns across 9 bases. CDR1 SGHTA and CDR2 FQGTGA come from the germline V gene. The CDR3 extends over 14 amino acids. V shed 3 bases and J 5 bases; nucleotides not matched to a gene: 4. The CDR3 loop reads CASSFSGTGYGYTF. The DNA of the CDR3 is TGTGCCAGCAGCTTTTCCGGGACAGGGTATGGCTACACCTTC.

There are a few counts of this clonotype. The rearrangement links TRBV28 to TRBJ2-7; D perhaps matches TRBD1 (6 bases). Trimming removed 5 bases at V and 4 bases at J, with 15 bases between. CDR3 length equals 14 residues. Per germline, CDR1 MDHEN and CDR2 SYDVKM. The CDR3 here is CASSTGSGYYEQYF. The CDR3 region has the DNA TGTGCCAGCAGTACAGGGTCCGGTTATTACGAGCAGTACTTC.

This chain joins TRBV20-1 and TRBJ2-4, with D possibly TRBD2 on 5 matching bases. The germline V gene encodes CDR1 DFQATT and CDR2 SNEGSKA (reference sequence). This CDR3 contains 13 residues. Trimming cost V 3 bases and J 7 bases, with 13 bases left between them. The CDR3, as DNA: TGCAGTGCTAGCCCGGGATTAAGGAACATTCAGTACTTC. Protein: CSASPGLRNIQYF.

This clonotype was seen at least ten times. The chain recombines TRBV7-3 with TRBJ2-1, with D maybe TRBD2 (5 bases). CDR1 SGHTA and CDR2 FQGTGA come from the germline V gene. The CDR3 runs 14 residues. The ends were cut back, 3 bases at V and 2 bases at J, with 8 bases in the middle. The CDR3 reads CASSLLAPYNEQFF. DNA for the CDR3: TGTGCCAGCAGCTTGCTAGCCCCCTACAATGAGCAGTTCTTC.

This clonotype was detected ten times or more. The CDR3 spells CASRPSGSHNEQFF. The CDR3 region has the DNA TGTGCCAGCAGGCCTAGCGGGAGCCACAATGAGCAGTTCTTC. J is TRBJ2-1 and V is TRBV11-1, with TRBD2 matching 10 bases. The V segment lost 6 bases and the J segment 5 bases; nucleotides outside the gene matches: 4. The germline CDR1 and CDR2 sequences are SGHAT and FQDESV (reference sequence). CDR3 size: 14 residues.